The 30 T cell receptor beta chains given below trace back to one sample, sequenced in a study of blood T cell repertoires in COVID-19. Sequencing used immunoSEQ multiplex PCR; TCRdb keeps in-frame clones, though not all of them. Of 95,000 or so clones in the sample, about four fifths were seen once. Specimen: peripheral blood. These receptors were taken from an elderly man with COVID-19, enrolled during active disease.

This clone appeared a single time. The chain has TRBV7-6 and TRBJ2-7; perhaps TRBD1 as D (6 bases). CDR1 and CDR2 (germline): SGHVS, FNYEAQ. The CDR3 sequence is 14 residues long. The V end was cut by 7 bases, the J end by 3 bases, with 16 bases between. In nucleotides, the CDR3 is TGTGCCAGCACCCCAGGGGTACAGAGCTACGAGCAGTACTTC. Protein: CASTPGVQSYEQYF.

This clone was picked up a small number of times. The chain carries TRBV5-4 and TRBJ2-7, with 10 bases identical to TRBD2. CDR3 length: 14 residues. In germline, CDR1 is SGHNT, CDR2 YYREEE (reference sequence). With V trimmed by 3 bases and J by 6 bases, 6 bases remained unmatched. DNA for the CDR3: TGTGCCAGCAGCTCCACTAGCGGGGTAGCCGAGCAGTACTTC. As protein: CASSSTSGVAEQYF.

V is TRBV11-2 and J is TRBJ1-1; TRBD1 matches 8 bases. The CDR3 runs 14 residues. Germline V gene lookup returns CDR1 SGHAT and CDR2 FQNNGV. Trimming took 3 bases from V and 6 from J; bases not matched to a gene: 6. The CDR3 DNA sequence: TGTGCCAGCAGCTTCCGGACAGGGTATTCTGAAGCTTTCTTT. Its translation: CASSFRTGYSEAFF.

The V and J genes are TRBV7-8 and TRBJ2-3, with TRBD1 as a possible D gene (6 bases). The V gene's germline CDR1 is SGHVS and CDR2 FQNEAQ. V shed 5 bases and J shed 3 bases, with 9 bases lying between them. The CDR3 sequence is 13 residues long. CDR3 nucleotides: TGTGCCAGCAGCACAGGACAGACAGATACGCAGTATTTT. Amino acids: CASSTGQTDTQYF.

V is TRBV27 and J is TRBJ2-1; D is ambiguous. V lost 6 bases and J lost 4, with 10 bases in between. The CDR3 length is 13 residues. CDR1 MNHEY and CDR2 SMNVEV come from the germline V gene (reference sequence). As DNA, the CDR3 is TGTGCCAGCAGGCTAGACTCGTACAATGAGCAGTTCTTC. This codes for CASRLDSYNEQFF.

The chain recombines TRBV30 with TRBJ1-2; a possible D gene is TRBD1 (6 bases). Germline lookup yields CDR1 GTSNPN and CDR2 SVGIG (reference sequence). This CDR3 contains 13 residues. Trimming left V 4 bases short and J 6 bases short, with 15 bases between. In nucleotides, the CDR3 is TGTGCCTGGAAAGACCAGGGGCCGCATGGCTACACCTTC. This translates into CAWKDQGPHGYTF.

V is TRBV27 and J is TRBJ2-6; 8 bases map to TRBD1. V lost 10 bases and J lost 0; bases outside the gene matches: 5. CDR3 length: 15 amino acids. The V gene's germline CDR1 is MNHEY and CDR2 SMNVEV (reference sequence). The CDR3 region is CATQGASSGANVLTF. CDR3 in DNA: TGTGCCACCCAGGGGGCTTCCTCTGGGGCCAACGTCCTGACTTTC.

The chain has TRBV7-2 and TRBJ2-1; 12 nucleotides align to TRBD2. Germline V gene sequence: CDR1 SGHTA, CDR2 FQGNSA. This CDR3 contains 16 residues. With V trimmed by 4 bases and J by 7 bases, 8 bases remained unmatched. CDR3 amino acids: CASSWTSGIEKNEQFF. For the CDR3, the DNA is TGTGCCAGCAGCTGGACTAGCGGGATTGAGAAGAATGAGCAGTTCTTC.

The J gene is TRBJ2-3, the V gene TRBV6-4; TRBD2 matches 12 bases. Germline-derived CDR1 and CDR2 are MRHNA and SNTAGT. CDR3 length equals 15 residues. V lost 5 bases to trimming and J lost 2 bases; unmatched junction nucleotides: 2. CDR3 DNA sequence: TGTGCCAGCAGTCGGACTAGCGGGATCACAGATACGCAGTATTTT. The encoded protein is CASSRTSGITDTQYF.

The chain uses TRBV4-3 and TRBJ1-6, with 8 bases identical to TRBD1. The V and J ends lost 4 bases and 6 bases, in that order; junction bases with no gene match: 5. This CDR3 is 15 amino acids long. CDR1 and CDR2 from the germline V gene are LGHNA and YSLEER. The CDR3 region has the DNA TGCGCCAGCAGCCCCTCGACAGGGGTTAATTCACCCCTCCACTTT. This encodes CASSPSTGVNSPLHF.

V and J are TRBV15 and TRBJ2-5; no definite D call. This CDR3 has 13 residues. Per germline, CDR1 LNHNV and CDR2 YYDKDF (reference sequence). Trimming removed 0 bases at V and 0 bases at J, with 2 bases between. DNA of the CDR3: TGTGCCACCAGCAGAGACTACCAAGAGACCCAGTACTTC. It specifies CATSRDYQETQYF.

The chain uses TRBV30 and TRBJ1-5; possibly TRBD1 for D (6 bases). V was pared by 2 bases and J by 1 base, with 12 bases between. The CDR3 sequence is 15 residues long. From germline, CDR1 is GTSNPN and CDR2 SVGIG (reference sequence). Written as DNA, the CDR3 is TGTGCCTGGAGTCCCCTCAGGGGCAGCAATCAGCCCCAGCATTTT. Translating gives CAWSPLRGSNQPQHF.

The chain uses TRBV5-4 and TRBJ2-7; 9 bases align to TRBD1. The ends lost 4 bases at V and 4 bases at J; junction bases unmatched: 9. There are 15 residues in the CDR3. Germline lookup yields CDR1 SGHNT and CDR2 YYREEE (reference sequence). CDR3 in amino acids: CASSLLGTGSYEQYF. CDR3 sequence (DNA): TGTGCCAGCAGCCTCCTAGGGACAGGGTCTTACGAGCAGTACTTC.

J is TRBJ1-1 and V is TRBV6-2 or TRBV6-3; a possible D gene is TRBD1 (5 bases). In germline, CDR1 is MNHEY, CDR2 SVGEGT. V was cut by 5 bases and J by 0 bases, with 13 bases left in between. The CDR3 runs to 15 residues. The CDR3 sequence is CASSPPTVMNTEAFF. CDR3 DNA: TGTGCCAGCAGTCCCCCGACAGTTATGAACACTGAAGCTTTCTTT.

The rearrangement links TRBV6-5 to TRBJ2-7, with D maybe TRBD2 (6 bases). Germline values: CDR1 MNHEY, CDR2 SVGAGI. The CDR3 has 13 amino acids. CDR3 DNA: TGTGCGATCCGGAGGGGTGGATGGGACGAGCAGTACTTC. The encoded protein is CAIRRGGWDEQYF.

The chain employs TRBV4-2 and TRBJ2-1; D remains ambiguous. Germline V CDR1 and CDR2: LGHNA, YNFKEQ. This CDR3 comprises 14 residues. V lost 0 bases, J lost 5 bases, and 8 bases lay in between. CDR3: CASSQDSGNNEQFF. The CDR3 coding sequence is TGTGCCAGCAGCCAAGATTCCGGTAACAATGAGCAGTTCTTC.

The chain uses TRBV5-1 and TRBJ1-5; TRBD1 matches 7 bases. CDR3 length equals 14 residues. Germline assignment: CDR1 SGHRS and CDR2 YFSETQ. The V and J ends lost 2 bases and 5 bases, in that order; junction bases with no gene match: 4. CDR3 nucleotide sequence: TGCGCCAGCAGCTTTAGTACAGGGGATCAGCCCCAGCATTTT. This codes for CASSFSTGDQPQHF. The entire variable domain, with the rest obtained from reference TRBV5-1 and TRBJ1-5, is as follows: KAGVTQTPRYLIKTRGQQVTLSCSPISGHRSVSWYQQTPGQGLQFLFEYFSETQRNKGNFPGRFSGRQFSNSRSEMNVSTLELGDSALYLCASSFSTGDQPQHFGDGTRLSIL.

This clone was seen a few times. This CDR3 reads CASSIPSRSSYEQYF. DNA for the CDR3: TGTGCCAGCAGTATCCCATCTCGTAGCTCCTACGAGCAGTACTTC. The rearrangement links TRBV28 to TRBJ2-7; D is uncertain. Germline CDR1 and CDR2: MDHEN and SYDVKM. Trimming removed 5 bases from V and 0 bases from J, with 14 bases in between. This CDR3 region has 15 residues.

V is TRBV25-1 and J is TRBJ2-6; the D is unclear. CDR3 size: 15 residues. Germline CDR1 is MGHDK and CDR2 is SYGVNS. V lost 6 bases and J lost 0, with 9 bases in between. This CDR3 is CASRKSSSGANVLTF. The CDR3 bases are TGTGCCAGCAGAAAGTCCAGCTCTGGGGCCAACGTCCTGACTTTC. Variable domain in full (rest from reference TRBV25-1 and TRBJ2-6): EADIYQTPRYLVIGTGKKITLECSQTMGHDKMYWYQQDPGMELHLIHYSYGVNSTEKGDLSSESTVSRIRTEHFPLTLESARPSHTSQYLCASRKSSSGANVLTFGAGSRLTVL.

The chain recombines TRBV7-6 with TRBJ2-1, with 11 bases aligning to TRBD2. There are 16 residues in the CDR3. Trimming at V came to 0 bases and at J to 10 bases, leaving 8 bases not matched to a gene. Germline V gene sequence: CDR1 SGHVS, CDR2 FNYEAQ. The CDR3 DNA is TGTGCCAGCAGCTTAGCGAGTAGCGGGAGGGCTCGAGAGCAGTTCTTC. Its protein product is CASSLASSGRAREQFF. The whole variable domain, filled in from reference TRBV7-6 and TRBJ2-1, reads GAGVSQSPRYKVTKRGQDVALRCDPISGHVSLYWYRQALGQGPEFLTYFNYEAQQDKSGLPNDRFSAERPEGSISTLTIQRTEQRDSAMYRCASSLASSGRAREQFFGPGTRLTVL.

The chain links TRBV19 to TRBJ1-1; 9 bases are a match to TRBD1. CDR3 length: 16 amino acids. Germline V gene data show CDR1 as LNHDA and CDR2 as SQIVND (reference sequence). Trimming at V came to 10 bases and at J to 2 bases, leaving 14 bases not matched to a gene. The CDR3 coding sequence is TGTGCCACAACCCCAGGGACAGGGAGGACAAACACTGAAGCTTTCTTT. Translated, it gives CATTPGTGRTNTEAFF.

V and J are TRBV3-1 (or the pseudogene TRBV3-2) and TRBJ2-7, with 9 bases fitting TRBD2. The V and J ends lost 1 base and 4 bases, in that order; junction bases with no gene match: 26. The length of the CDR3 is 22 residues. Germline-derived CDR1 and CDR2 are LGHDT and YNNKEL (reference sequence). CDR3 sequence reads: CASSQVAGKGTSQILPLYEQYF. In nucleotides, the CDR3 is TGTGCCAGCAGCCAAGTTGCGGGAAAGGGGACTAGCCAAATTTTACCCCTGTACGAGCAGTACTTC.

This clone was seen a handful of times. The chain recombines TRBV4-2 with TRBJ2-5, with D possibly being TRBD2 (5 bases). V was clipped by 1 base and J by 5 bases, with 14 bases between them. The CDR3 length is 15 residues. Germline lookup yields CDR1 LGHNA and CDR2 YNFKEQ. The CDR3 nucleotides are TGTGCCAGCAGCCAAGTAGGAGTGGCGGGTGAGACCCAGTACTTC. Translating it yields CASSQVGVAGETQYF.

This clone was counted once. This chain uses TRBV30 with TRBJ1-2, with TRBD1 matching over 9 bases. CDR1 and CDR2 from the germline V gene are GTSNPN and SVGIG (reference sequence). The CDR3 consists of 11 residues. The V and J ends lost 5 bases and 6 bases, in that order; junction bases with no gene match: 1. The CDR3 sequence is CAWGQGNGYTF. CDR3 sequence (DNA): TGTGCCTGGGGACAGGGGAATGGCTACACCTTC.

Note on this clone: At the DNA level, this CDR3 is encoded by other sequences in the same sample as well. V is TRBV3-1 (or the pseudogene TRBV3-2) and J is TRBJ2-7; 14 nucleotides align to TRBD2. This CDR3 region has 14 residues. J was trimmed by 3 bases and V by 5 bases; bases with no gene match: 0. Germline assignment: CDR1 LGHDT and CDR2 YNNKEL (reference sequence). The CDR3 nucleotides are TGTGCCAGCAGCGGGACTAGCGGGAGCTACGAGCAGTACTTC. It is translated as CASSGTSGSYEQYF.

This sequence joins TRBV6-2 or TRBV6-3 and TRBJ1-1; 7 bases match TRBD1. This CDR3 contains 14 residues. Germline V CDR1 and CDR2: MNHEY, SVGEGT. Germline trimming cut 2 bases from V and 8 bases from J; bases unmatched to any gene: 8. The CDR3, as DNA: TGTGCCAGCAGTTACCCTAAGGGGGCCGTGGAAGCTTTCTTT. It yields the protein CASSYPKGAVEAFF.

The chain is built from TRBV6-6 and TRBJ1-2; 7 bases line up with TRBD1. The CDR3 covers 14 residues. V shed 5 bases and J 5 bases; nucleotides not matched to a gene: 8. Germline lookup yields CDR1 MNHNY and CDR2 SVGAGI (reference sequence). The CDR3 reads CASSTTGSNYGYTF. CDR3 DNA sequence: TGTGCCAGCAGTACGACAGGGAGTAATTATGGCTACACCTTC.

This clone appeared many times. The chain couples TRBV6-1 to TRBJ1-4; 9 nucleotides match TRBD1. The germline V gene encodes CDR1 MNHNS and CDR2 SASEGT. Losses at the gene ends were 2 bases for V and 4 bases for J; bases not matched to a gene: 8. The CDR3 is 17 residues long. Here the CDR3 reads CASSEHWTGAFNEKLFF. The CDR3 DNA follows: TGTGCCAGCAGTGAACATTGGACAGGGGCGTTTAATGAAAAACTGTTTTTT.

The chain links TRBV3-1 (or the pseudogene TRBV3-2) to TRBJ1-1; D is ambiguous. V dropped 6 bases and J dropped 6 bases, with 8 bases sitting between them. Germline V CDR1 and CDR2: LGHDT, YNNKEL (reference sequence). The CDR3 has 11 residues. CDR3 amino acids: CASRNTAEAFF. The CDR3 DNA reads as TGTGCCAGCAGGAATACGGCTGAAGCTTTCTTT.

Only a few counts were recorded for this clone. The V call is TRBV19, the J call TRBJ2-5, with D possibly matching TRBD2 (6 bases). The CDR3 covers 14 residues. Germline V gives CDR1 LNHDA, CDR2 SQIVND (reference sequence). Deletions cut 3 bases from V and 2 bases from J, with 10 bases between. The CDR3 nucleotides are TGTGCCAGTAGTATGGGTAGCGGACAAGAGACCCAGTACTTC. It yields the protein CASSMGSGQETQYF.